This T cell receptor beta chain was sequenced in a study of shared clonotypes between healthy human individuals (dated by TCRdb to 2020 to 2021). Study-level background: Three men and a couple of women, aged 18 to 49 years, made up the cohort. To increase sequencing depth and limit assay-specific biases, different laboratories used diverse techniques to prepare libraries and sequence TCR repertoires. To estimate repertoire size and how much clonotypes are shared between individuals, the study performed deep sequencing of blood TCR repertoires from about five healthy adults. For each donor, CD4 naive and CD4 memory were each run on three plates, CD8 naive on two plates, and CD8 memory on one plate. Per donor, leukapheresis produced somewhere between about 0.85 and 9.5 billion PBMCs. Overall study outcomes, separate from this receptor: Approximately 5% of naive CD4, 3.5% of naive CD8, approximately 2.2% of memory CD4, and approximately 0.4% of memory CD8 clonotypes were shared across four donors. Naive subsets generally had larger estimated clonotype richness than memory subsets did. Sampling was limited to blood, and TCR repertoires in tissue likely differ from TCR repertoires in blood. The genetic and exposure-history diversity represented was limited by the small number of donors. Clonotypes shared by all four sorted-subset donors showed higher generation probabilities than non-shared clonotypes. Pairwise subsampling indicated that sequencing depth was expected to affect the degree of clonotype sharing among donors. Incomplete sequencing was indicated by rarefaction of sorted-subset datasets, despite the large sequencing depth.

This clone was recorded only once. The clone's antigen remains unknown. No base quality information exists; no much larger clone differs at one position. For the CD8 naive samples, CD45RO-negative cells were positively selected for CCR7, yielding a CD45RA+CCR7+ population from which TemRA cells were excluded. Healthy HIV-negative adults with no recently reported acute infections or vaccinations were included as donors. Every donor was a Caucasian adult residing in Nashville, Tennessee, USA. Blood was obtained by leukapheresis, after which PBMCs were separated by Ficoll-Histopaque density gradient centrifugation and cryopreserved in liquid nitrogen vapor phase. Analytical flow cytometry was used to check the purity and quantity of every magnetically sorted T cell population. Genomic DNA was isolated from each sorted fraction and quantified by UV absorbance on a Nanodrop 2000c. Using the deep immunoSEQ assay, TCR CDR3 regions were amplified from genomic DNA by multiplex PCR. Genomic DNA extracted from each cell subset was distributed evenly over all wells of several immunoSEQ 96-well plates, and each plate served as one replicate. For sorted subsets, approximately 210 ng of genomic DNA, equivalent to 25,000 to 35,000 T cell genomes, went into each replicate PCR. Purified libraries were measured with a Qubit 3.0 fluorometer, size-checked on a Bioanalyzer 2100, and measured again with the KAPA Library Quantification kit. Every immunoSEQ 96-well plate was sequenced on a separate single-read 150-cycle Illumina NextSeq 550 flow cell. In the source study's methods: Because only junctional sequences without quality scores were contained in the immunoSEQ output, filtering matching that applied to full-length reads could not be performed. To assign V/J genes and CDR3, sequences were annotated using PyIR, a Python wrapper for IgBLAST v1.9, with IMGT germline references. Reads with weak V/J assignments (E-value above 1e-6), missing CDR3, stop codons, out-of-frame junctions, or ambiguous translated residues were removed. V3J clonotypes were defined as sequences sharing the same inferred V gene, J gene, and CDR3 amino acid sequence. Percentage overlap between repertoires was calculated by dividing the number of shared unique clonotypes by the size of the smaller repertoire. Richness of each repertoire was evaluated using RTK rarefaction, the Chao1 estimator, and Recon v2.1 estimates of unobserved clonotypes. OLGA was used to compute generation probabilities for all TCRbeta clonotypes that the gDNA method yielded from a handful of donors. TCRdb took over this immuneACCESS table, retaining in-frame rearrangements with V and J assigned. Such tables are incomplete; in checked studies, under half of the missing clones stem from an unresolved V gene, and the remainder is unexplained. That table gives V, J and clone size, and the DNA gave D and trimming. A total of millions of clones appear in this sample, about 93% of them only once. In total, the top ten clones hold over 1.5% of the sample.

At the junction V is shortened by 3 bases and J by 7 bases; bases outside the gene matches: 2. CDR1 SGHVS and CDR2 FQNEAQ are derived from the germline V gene. The CDR3 numbers 13 residues from cysteine through phenylalanine. The entry retains the CDR3 DNA only, 39 bases that are in frame from base 1. This clonotype was obtained from a man between 18 and 29 years old in good health. Some clones in this sample may be carry-over from other donors' samples. The sequenced sample was naive CD8+ T cells from PBMCs. The cell subset or site label corresponds to: CD45RA+CCR7+. The rearrangement joined TRBV7-8 to TRBJ2-1; TRBD2 lines up with 8 middle nucleotides. The DNA sequence is given as TGTGCCAGCAGCTTTCTAGCGGGTAATGAGCAGTTCTTC. It is translated as CASSFLAGNEQFF.